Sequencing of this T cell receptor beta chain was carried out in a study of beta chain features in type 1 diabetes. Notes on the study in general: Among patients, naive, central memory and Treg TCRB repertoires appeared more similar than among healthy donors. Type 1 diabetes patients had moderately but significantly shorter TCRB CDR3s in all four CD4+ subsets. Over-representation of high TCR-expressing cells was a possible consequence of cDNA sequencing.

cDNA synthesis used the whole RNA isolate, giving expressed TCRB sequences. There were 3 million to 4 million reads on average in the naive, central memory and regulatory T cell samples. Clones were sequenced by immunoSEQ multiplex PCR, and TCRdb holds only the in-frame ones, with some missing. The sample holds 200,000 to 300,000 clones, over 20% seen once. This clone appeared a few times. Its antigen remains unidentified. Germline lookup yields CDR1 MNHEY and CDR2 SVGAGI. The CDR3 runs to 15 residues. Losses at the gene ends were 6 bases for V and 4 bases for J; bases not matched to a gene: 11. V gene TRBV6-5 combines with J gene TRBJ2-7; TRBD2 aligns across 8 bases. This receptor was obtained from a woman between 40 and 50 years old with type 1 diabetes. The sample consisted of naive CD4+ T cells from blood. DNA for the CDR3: TGTGCCAGCAGCCGTAGCGGGATGGTTGGGTACGAGCAGTACTTC. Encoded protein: CASSRSGMVGYEQYF.